The source of this TCR beta chain is a study of blood T cell repertoires in COVID-19. Individuals aged about 18 to 89 years were recruited from 24 US areas. Participants' reported clinical history set cohort assignment. Symptom resolution, clearance, or two negative PCRs marked donors in Cohort 3 as recovered. In germline, CDR1 is MNHNS, CDR2 SASEGT. The trim removed 3 bases at V and 2 bases at J, leaving 6 bases unmatched. The CDR3 contains 17 residues. Profiled with immunoSEQ multiplex PCR; TCRdb holds only in-frame clones, not every one. The sample comprises roughly 300,000 clones, approximately 84% of which are singletons, and about 4% rests with the top ten.

This clonotype was sampled from a man aged 25 to 45 who had recovered from COVID-19. The sequencing input was PBMCs or T cells enriched from blood (not recorded which). This chain links TRBV6-1 with TRBJ2-5; 13 bases fit TRBD2. The CDR3 region is CASSEETSGGTQETQYF. The CDR3, as DNA: TGTGCCAGCAGTGAGGAGACTAGCGGGGGGACACAAGAGACCCAGTACTTC.